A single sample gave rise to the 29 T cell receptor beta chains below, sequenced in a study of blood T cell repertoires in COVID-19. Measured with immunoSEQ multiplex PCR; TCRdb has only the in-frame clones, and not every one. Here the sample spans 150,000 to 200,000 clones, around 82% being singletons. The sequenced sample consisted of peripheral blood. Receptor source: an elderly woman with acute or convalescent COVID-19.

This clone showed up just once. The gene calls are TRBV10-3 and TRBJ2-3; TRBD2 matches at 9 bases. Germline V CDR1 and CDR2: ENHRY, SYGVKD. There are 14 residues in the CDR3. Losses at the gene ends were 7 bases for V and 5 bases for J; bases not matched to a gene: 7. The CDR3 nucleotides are TGTGCCATCAAAGCGGGAGGAAGAGTAGATACGCAGTATTTT. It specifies CAIKAGGRVDTQYF.

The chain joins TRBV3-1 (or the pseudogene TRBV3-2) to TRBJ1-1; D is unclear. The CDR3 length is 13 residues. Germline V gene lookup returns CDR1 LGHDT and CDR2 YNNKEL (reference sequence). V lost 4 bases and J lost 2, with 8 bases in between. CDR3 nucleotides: TGTGCCAGCAGCCCCACGGGAAACACTGAAGCTTTCTTT. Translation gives CASSPTGNTEAFF.

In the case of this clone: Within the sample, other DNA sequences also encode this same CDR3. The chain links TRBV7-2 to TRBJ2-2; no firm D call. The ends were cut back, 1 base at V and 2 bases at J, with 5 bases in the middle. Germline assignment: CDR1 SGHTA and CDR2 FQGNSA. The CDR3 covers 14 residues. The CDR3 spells CASSLGQNTGELFF. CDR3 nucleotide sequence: TGTGCCAGCAGCTTAGGGCAAAACACCGGGGAGCTGTTTTTT.

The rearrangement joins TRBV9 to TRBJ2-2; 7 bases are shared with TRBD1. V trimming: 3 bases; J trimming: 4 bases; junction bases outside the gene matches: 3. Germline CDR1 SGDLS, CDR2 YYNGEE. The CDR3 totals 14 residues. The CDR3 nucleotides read TGTGCCAGCAGCGGAGACAGGGCCACCGGGGAGCTGTTTTTT. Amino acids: CASSGDRATGELFF.

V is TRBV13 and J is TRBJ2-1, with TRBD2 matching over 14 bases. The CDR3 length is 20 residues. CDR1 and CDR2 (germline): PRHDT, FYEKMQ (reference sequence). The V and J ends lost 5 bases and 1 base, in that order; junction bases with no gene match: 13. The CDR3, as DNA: TGTGCCAGCAGCCGATATGTGCGGACTAGCGGGAGGTCGTCCTACAATGAGCAGTTCTTC. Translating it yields CASSRYVRTSGRSSYNEQFF.

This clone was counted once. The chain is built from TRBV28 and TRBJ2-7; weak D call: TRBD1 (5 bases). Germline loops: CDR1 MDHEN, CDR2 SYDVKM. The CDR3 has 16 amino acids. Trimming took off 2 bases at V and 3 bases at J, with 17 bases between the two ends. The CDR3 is CASSLPSQRGFYEQYF. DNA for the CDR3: TGTGCCAGCAGTTTACCCTCCCAAAGGGGATTCTACGAGCAGTACTTC.

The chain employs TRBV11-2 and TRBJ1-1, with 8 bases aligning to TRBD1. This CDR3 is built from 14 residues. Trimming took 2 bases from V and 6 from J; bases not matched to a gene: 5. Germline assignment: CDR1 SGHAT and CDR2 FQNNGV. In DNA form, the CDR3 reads TGTGCCAGCAGCTTACCGACAGGGGCGTCTGAAGCTTTCTTT. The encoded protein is CASSLPTGASEAFF.

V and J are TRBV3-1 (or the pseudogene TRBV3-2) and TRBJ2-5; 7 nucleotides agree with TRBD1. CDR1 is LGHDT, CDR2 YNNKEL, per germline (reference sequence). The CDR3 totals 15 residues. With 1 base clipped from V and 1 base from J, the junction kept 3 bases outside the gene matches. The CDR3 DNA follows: TGTGCCAGCAGCCAAGGGGACAGCTTCCAAGAGACCCAGTACTTC. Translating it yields CASSQGDSFQETQYF.

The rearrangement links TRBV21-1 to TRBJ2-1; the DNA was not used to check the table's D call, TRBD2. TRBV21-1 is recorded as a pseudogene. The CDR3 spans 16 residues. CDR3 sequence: CASSGSGGSSYNEQFF. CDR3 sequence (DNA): TGTGCCAGCAGCGGGTCCGGCGGGAGCTCCTACAATGAGCAGTTCTTC.

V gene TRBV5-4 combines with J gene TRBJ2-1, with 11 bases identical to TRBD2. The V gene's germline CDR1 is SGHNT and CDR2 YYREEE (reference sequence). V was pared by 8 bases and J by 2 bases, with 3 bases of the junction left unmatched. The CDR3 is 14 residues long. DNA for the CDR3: TGTGCCAGTAGCGGGAGGGCCACCTACAATGAGCAGTTCTTC. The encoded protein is CASSGRATYNEQFF.

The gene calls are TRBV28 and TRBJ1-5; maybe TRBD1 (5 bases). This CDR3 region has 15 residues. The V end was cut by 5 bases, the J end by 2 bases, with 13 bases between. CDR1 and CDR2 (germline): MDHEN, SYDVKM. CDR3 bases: TGTGCCAGCAGTCCCCCGGGGGGAGGCAATCAGCCCCAGCATTTT. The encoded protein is CASSPPGGGNQPQHF.

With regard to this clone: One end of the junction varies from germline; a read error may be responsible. The CDR3: CASSLGFRDIWVF. CDR3 nucleotide sequence: TGTGCCAGCAGCTTAGGGTTTAGGGACATTTGGGTCTTC. This chain links TRBV7-2 with TRBJ2-1; possible D gene TRBD1, 6 bases. The germline CDR1 and CDR2 sequences are SGHTA and FQGNSA. CDR3 length: 13 residues.

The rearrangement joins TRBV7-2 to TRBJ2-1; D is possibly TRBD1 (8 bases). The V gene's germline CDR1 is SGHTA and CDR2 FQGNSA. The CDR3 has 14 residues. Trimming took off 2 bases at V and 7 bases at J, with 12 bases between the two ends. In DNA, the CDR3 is TGTGCCAGCAGCTTAATACAGGGGGGGAATGAGCAGTTCTTC. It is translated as CASSLIQGGNEQFF.

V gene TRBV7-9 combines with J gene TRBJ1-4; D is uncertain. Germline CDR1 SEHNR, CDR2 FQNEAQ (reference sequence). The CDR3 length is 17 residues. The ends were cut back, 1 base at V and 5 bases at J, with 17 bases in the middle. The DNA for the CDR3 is TGTGCCAGCAGCTTAGGGGCTCTCCAGATACGAAATGAAAAACTGTTTTTT. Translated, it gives CASSLGALQIRNEKLFF.

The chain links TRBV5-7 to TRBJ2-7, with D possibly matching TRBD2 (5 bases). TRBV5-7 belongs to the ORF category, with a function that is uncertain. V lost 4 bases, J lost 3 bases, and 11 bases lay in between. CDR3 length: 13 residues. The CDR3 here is CASSPEGIYEQYF. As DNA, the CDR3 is TGTGCCAGCAGCCCTGAGGGTATCTACGAGCAGTACTTC.

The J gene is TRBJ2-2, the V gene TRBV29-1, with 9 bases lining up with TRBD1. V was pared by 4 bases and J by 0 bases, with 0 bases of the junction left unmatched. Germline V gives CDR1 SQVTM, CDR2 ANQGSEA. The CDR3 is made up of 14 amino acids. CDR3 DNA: TGCAGCGTTGGACAGGGGGCGAACACCGGGGAGCTGTTTTTT. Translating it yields CSVGQGANTGELFF.

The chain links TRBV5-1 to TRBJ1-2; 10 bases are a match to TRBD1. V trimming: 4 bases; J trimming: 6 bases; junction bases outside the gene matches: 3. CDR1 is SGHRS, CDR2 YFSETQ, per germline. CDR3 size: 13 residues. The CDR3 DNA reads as TGCGCCAGCAGCCTCGGACAGGGGGATGGCTACACCTTC. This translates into CASSLGQGDGYTF.

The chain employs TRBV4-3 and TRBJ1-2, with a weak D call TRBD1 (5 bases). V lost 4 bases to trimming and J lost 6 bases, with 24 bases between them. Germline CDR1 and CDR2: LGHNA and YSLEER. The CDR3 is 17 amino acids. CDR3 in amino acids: CASSPDNTGGNGNGYTF. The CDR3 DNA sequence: TGCGCCAGCAGCCCCGATAACACAGGTGGAAATGGGAATGGCTACACCTTC.

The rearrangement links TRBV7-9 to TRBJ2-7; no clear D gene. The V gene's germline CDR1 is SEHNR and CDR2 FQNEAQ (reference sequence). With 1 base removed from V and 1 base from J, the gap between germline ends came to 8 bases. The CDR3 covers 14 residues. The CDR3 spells CASSLGAGSYEQYF. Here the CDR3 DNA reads TGTGCCAGCAGCTTAGGTGCCGGGTCCTACGAGCAGTACTTC.

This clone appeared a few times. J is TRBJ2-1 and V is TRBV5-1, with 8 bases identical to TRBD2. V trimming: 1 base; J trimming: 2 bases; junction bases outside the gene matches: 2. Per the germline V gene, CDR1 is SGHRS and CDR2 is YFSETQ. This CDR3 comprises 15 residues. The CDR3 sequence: CASSLQRETYNEQFF. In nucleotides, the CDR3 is TGCGCCAGCAGCTTGCAGCGGGAGACCTACAATGAGCAGTTCTTC.

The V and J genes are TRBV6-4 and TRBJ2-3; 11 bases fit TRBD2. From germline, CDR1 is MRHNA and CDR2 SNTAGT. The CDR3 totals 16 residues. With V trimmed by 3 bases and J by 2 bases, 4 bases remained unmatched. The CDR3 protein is CASSEGTSGFTDTQYF. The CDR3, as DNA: TGTGCCAGCAGTGAGGGGACTAGCGGCTTCACAGATACGCAGTATTTT.

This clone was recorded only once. The CDR3: CASSSGQTSNTEAFF. CDR3 DNA sequence: TGTGCCAGCAGCTCCGGACAGACGTCGAACACTGAAGCTTTCTTT. The chain employs TRBV5-4 and TRBJ1-1, with D possibly TRBD1 on 6 matching bases. The V and J ends lost 3 bases and 1 base respectively, with 13 bases between them. The CDR3 loop spans 15 amino acids. Germline lookup yields CDR1 SGHNT and CDR2 YYREEE (reference sequence).

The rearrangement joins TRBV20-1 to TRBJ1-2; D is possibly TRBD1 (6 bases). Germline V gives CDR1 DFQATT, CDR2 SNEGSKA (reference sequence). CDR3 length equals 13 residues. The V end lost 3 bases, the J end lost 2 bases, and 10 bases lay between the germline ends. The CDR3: CSASAGANYGYTF. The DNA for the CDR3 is TGCAGTGCTAGTGCAGGGGCCAACTATGGCTACACCTTC.

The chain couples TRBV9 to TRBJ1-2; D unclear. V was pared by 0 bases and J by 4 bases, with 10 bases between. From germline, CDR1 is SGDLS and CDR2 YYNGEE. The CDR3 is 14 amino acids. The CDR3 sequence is CASSVEETAYGYTF. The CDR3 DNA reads TGTGCCAGCAGCGTAGAGGAAACAGCCTATGGCTACACCTTC. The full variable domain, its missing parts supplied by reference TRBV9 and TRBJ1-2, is DSGVTQTPKHLITATGQRVTLRCSPRSGDLSVYWYQQSLDQGLQFLIQYYNGEERAKGNILERFSAQQFPDLHSELNLSSLELGDSALYFCASSVEETAYGYTFGSGTRLTVV.

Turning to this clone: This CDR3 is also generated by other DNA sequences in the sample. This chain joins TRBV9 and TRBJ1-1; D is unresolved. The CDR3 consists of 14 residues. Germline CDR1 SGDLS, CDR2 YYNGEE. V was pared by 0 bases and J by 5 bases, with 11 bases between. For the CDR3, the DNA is TGTGCCAGCAGCGTAGCCGGGGTTGGGACTGAAGCTTTCTTT. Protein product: CASSVAGVGTEAFF.

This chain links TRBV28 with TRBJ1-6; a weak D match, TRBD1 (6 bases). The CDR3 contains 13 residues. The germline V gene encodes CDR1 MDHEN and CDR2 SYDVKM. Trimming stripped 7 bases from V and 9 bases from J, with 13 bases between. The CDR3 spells CASKGGLISPLHF. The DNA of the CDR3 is TGTGCCAGCAAGGGGGGGCTGATTTCACCCCTCCACTTT.

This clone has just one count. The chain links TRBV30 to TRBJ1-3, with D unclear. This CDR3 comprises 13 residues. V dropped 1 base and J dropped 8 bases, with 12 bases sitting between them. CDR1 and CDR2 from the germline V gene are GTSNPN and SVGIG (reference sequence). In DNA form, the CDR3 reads TGTGCCTGGAGTGGTCCCGCCGGGGACACCATATATTTT. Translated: CAWSGPAGDTIYF.

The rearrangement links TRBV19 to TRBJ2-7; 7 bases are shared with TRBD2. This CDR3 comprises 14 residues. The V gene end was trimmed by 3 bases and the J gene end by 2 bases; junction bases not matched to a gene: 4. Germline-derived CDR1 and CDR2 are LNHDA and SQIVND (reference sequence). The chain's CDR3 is CASSIRRGAYEQYF. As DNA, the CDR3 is TGTGCCAGTAGTATCCGTCGGGGGGCCTACGAGCAGTACTTC. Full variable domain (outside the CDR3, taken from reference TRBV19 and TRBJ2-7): DGGITQSPKYLFRKEGQNVTLSCEQNLNHDAMYWYRQDPGQGLRLIYYSQIVNDFQKGDIAEGYSVSREKKESFPLTVTSAQKNPTAFYLCASSIRRGAYEQYFGPGTRLTVT.

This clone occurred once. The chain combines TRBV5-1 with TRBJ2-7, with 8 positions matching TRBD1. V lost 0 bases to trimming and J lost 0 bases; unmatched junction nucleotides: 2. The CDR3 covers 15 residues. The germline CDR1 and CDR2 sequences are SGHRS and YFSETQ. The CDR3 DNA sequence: TGCGCCAGCAGCTTGGACCAGGGGGCCTCCTACGAGCAGTACTTC. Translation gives CASSLDQGASYEQYF. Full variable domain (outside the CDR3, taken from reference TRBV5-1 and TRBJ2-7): KAGVTQTPRYLIKTRGQQVTLSCSPISGHRSVSWYQQTPGQGLQFLFEYFSETQRNKGNFPGRFSGRQFSNSRSEMNVSTLELGDSALYLCASSLDQGASYEQYFGPGTRLTVT.